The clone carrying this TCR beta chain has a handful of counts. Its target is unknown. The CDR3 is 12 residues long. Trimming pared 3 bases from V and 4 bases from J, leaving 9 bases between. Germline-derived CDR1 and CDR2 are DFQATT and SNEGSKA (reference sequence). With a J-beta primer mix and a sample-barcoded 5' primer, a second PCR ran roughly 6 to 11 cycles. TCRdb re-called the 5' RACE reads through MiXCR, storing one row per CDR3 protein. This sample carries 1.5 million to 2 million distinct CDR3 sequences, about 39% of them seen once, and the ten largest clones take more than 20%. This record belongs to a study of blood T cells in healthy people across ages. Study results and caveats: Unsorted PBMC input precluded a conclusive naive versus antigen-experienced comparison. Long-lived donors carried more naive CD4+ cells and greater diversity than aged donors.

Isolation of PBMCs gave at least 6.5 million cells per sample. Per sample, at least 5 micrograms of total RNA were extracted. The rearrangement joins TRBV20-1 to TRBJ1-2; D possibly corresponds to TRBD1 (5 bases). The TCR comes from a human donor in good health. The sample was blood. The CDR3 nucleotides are TGCAGTGCTAGGTCAGGGACCTATGGCTACACCTTC. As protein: CSARSGTYGYTF.